This T cell receptor (beta chain) was sequenced in a study of OX40 agonist ivuxolimab in advanced cancers. About the research overall: Ivuxolimab, which is an agonistic anti-OX40 (CD134) antibody, was administered to the patients. Participants, 82.7% male, averaged about 59 years of age, ranging from roughly 23 to 90. Study-level results: The mean number of expanded clones was higher in CD8+ T cells than in CD4+. Blood T cells, both CD4+ and CD8+, expanded clonally by week 6 at 0.1 to 3.0 mg/kg.

Sequencing was performed with immunoSEQ multiplex PCR; in TCRdb, only in-frame clones are kept and a portion is missing. The sample shows approximately 100,000 clones, 90% of them seen only once. This clone was counted ten times or more. Its antigen remains unidentified. The TCR comes from an adult with an advanced solid tumor such as melanoma, head and neck, liver or kidney cancer. The sample consisted of CD4+ or CD8+ T cells sorted from blood, taken in a trial of the OX40 agonist ivuxolimab.

CDR3 nucleotides: TGTGCCAGTAGTATAGGGGGACTAGCGGGGTCAGCGGAGAATGAGCAGTTCTTC. Encoded protein: CASSIGGLAGSAENEQFF. The chain has TRBV19 and TRBJ2-1; 13 positions agree with TRBD2. The CDR3 is 18 residues long. Trimming took 1 base from V and 7 from J; bases not matched to a gene: 10. Per the germline V gene, CDR1 is LNHDA and CDR2 is SQIVND (reference sequence).